The 27 T cell receptor beta chains below all came from one sample that was sequenced in a study of T cell responses to AZD1222 COVID-19 vaccine. Produced via immunoSEQ multiplex PCR; TCRdb's table is partial and in-frame only. The sample records over 110,000 clones, roughly 88% being singletons. The specimen was peripheral blood, collected 28 days after the second AZD1222 dose. The receptors here all came from an adult who received the AZD1222 COVID-19 vaccine.

V usage is TRBV7-3 and J usage is TRBJ2-5; unclear D gene. The ends were cut back, 4 bases at V and 5 bases at J, with 11 bases in the middle. Germline V gives CDR1 SGHTA, CDR2 FQGTGA. The CDR3 consists of 13 residues. The CDR3 loop is CASSSFGRETQYF. The CDR3, as DNA: TGTGCCAGCAGCTCATTCGGACGGGAGACCCAGTACTTC.

The rearrangement links TRBV9 to TRBJ1-6; the D is unclear. CDR1 is SGDLS and CDR2 is YYNGEE in the germline V gene. The CDR3 runs to 13 residues. Trimming removed 3 bases at V and 14 bases at J, with 15 bases between. CDR3 amino acids: CASSGTPGESLHF. The CDR3 DNA reads as TGTGCCAGCAGCGGGACCCCTGGTGAATCCCTCCACTTT.

CDR3 bases: TGTGCCAGCTCCTTTCGCTCGACAGCGGACACTGAAGCTTTCTTT. This gives the protein CASSFRSTADTEAFF. The genes are TRBV18 and TRBJ1-1, with D perhaps matching TRBD1 (5 bases). The CDR3 runs to 15 residues. V was cut by 6 bases and J by 3 bases, with 17 bases left in between. The germline CDR1 and CDR2 sequences are KGHSH and LQKENI.

In DNA form, the CDR3 reads TGTGCCAGCAGCTTAGCGGGCAGTGACTACACCTTC. Translated: CASSLAGSDYTF. The chain links TRBV7-6 to TRBJ1-2; D gene uncertain. V was pared by 0 bases and J by 10 bases, with 9 bases between. The CDR3 loop spans 12 amino acids. Germline V gene data show CDR1 as SGHVS and CDR2 as FNYEAQ.

This clone has only one observation. The chain uses TRBV4-3 and TRBJ1-4, with D perhaps matching TRBD1 (5 bases). The ends were cut back, 0 bases at V and 8 bases at J, with 13 bases in the middle. The germline CDR1 and CDR2 sequences are LGHNA and YSLEER. The CDR3 runs to 15 residues. DNA for the CDR3: TGCGCCAGCAGCCAAGATGCCCAGGGAAAGGAAAAACTGTTTTTT. This gives the protein CASSQDAQGKEKLFF.

V and J are TRBV6-5 and TRBJ1-2; 8 positions match TRBD1. There are 14 residues in the CDR3. The germline V gene has CDR1 MNHEY and CDR2 SVGAGI. J gave up 4 bases and V 5 bases, and 6 bases lay outside the gene matches. The CDR3 protein is CASSIRTGTYGYTF. The CDR3, as DNA: TGTGCCAGCAGTATAAGGACAGGGACCTATGGCTACACCTTC.

The gene calls are TRBV6-5 and TRBJ2-2; no firm D call. Between the trimmed V and J ends, which lost 5 bases and 6 bases, there was a span of 7 bases. Germline assignment: CDR1 MNHEY and CDR2 SVGAGI. This CDR3 region has 12 residues. CDR3 sequence: CASSNTAGELFF. The CDR3 nucleotides are TGTGCCAGCAGTAACACTGCCGGGGAGCTGTTTTTT.

The V and J genes are TRBV4-3 and TRBJ2-7, with D tentatively TRBD2 (5 bases). Germline values: CDR1 LGHNA, CDR2 YSLEER. The V and J ends lost 4 bases and 1 base respectively, with 14 bases between them. CDR3 length equals 15 residues. The CDR3 DNA reads TGCGCCAGCAGCCCAGGCCCCGGACTTTCCTACGAGCAGTACTTC. This encodes CASSPGPGLSYEQYF.

V usage is TRBV5-4 and J usage is TRBJ2-3, with a weak D call TRBD2 (6 bases). V lost 4 bases and J lost 5, with 11 bases in between. CDR1 SGHNT and CDR2 YYREEE come from the germline V gene (reference sequence). CDR3 length: 13 residues. CDR3 sequence reads: CASSGEEIDTQYF. CDR3 in DNA: TGTGCCAGCAGCGGGGAGGAGATAGATACGCAGTATTTT.

The chain couples TRBV5-1 to TRBJ1-1; 9 nucleotides agree with TRBD1. V dropped 5 bases and J dropped 0; count of bases not matched to a gene: 11. The CDR3 runs to 17 residues. The germline V gene encodes CDR1 SGHRS and CDR2 YFSETQ. CDR3 amino acids: CASSEGGTGLLNTEAFF. CDR3 coding DNA: TGCGCCAGCAGTGAAGGAGGGACAGGGCTTTTGAACACTGAAGCTTTCTTT.

This rearrangement joins TRBV7-2 to TRBJ1-1; D remains ambiguous. The germline gives CDR1 SGHTA, CDR2 FQGNSA. V gave up 2 bases and J gave up 2 bases, with 9 bases separating them. The CDR3 spans 14 residues. The CDR3 reads CASSLFVPNTEAFF. CDR3 nucleotide sequence: TGTGCCAGCAGCTTATTTGTGCCAAACACTGAAGCTTTCTTT. Full variable domain (remainder filled in from reference TRBV7-2 and TRBJ1-1): GAGVSQSPSNKVTEKGKDVELRCDPISGHTALYWYRQSLGQGLEFLIYFQGNSAPDKSGLPSDRFSAERTGGSVSTLTIQRTQQEDSAVYLCASSLFVPNTEAFFGQGTRLTVV.

J is TRBJ1-5 and V is TRBV10-3; the match to TRBD1 covers 8 bases. Looked up from germline, CDR1 is ENHRY and CDR2 is SYGVKD. The CDR3 spans 13 residues. V lost 9 bases and J lost 7; bases outside the gene matches: 8. In DNA form, the CDR3 reads TGTGCCATACAACAGGGGGAAGGACAGCCCCAGCATTTT. Protein: CAIQQGEGQPQHF.

The sample holds one count of this clone. The rearrangement uses TRBV19 and TRBJ1-4, with 9 bases matching TRBD1. This CDR3 comprises 15 residues. Looked up from germline, CDR1 is LNHDA and CDR2 is SQIVND (reference sequence). The V and J ends lost 5 bases and 5 bases, in that order; junction bases with no gene match: 6. The CDR3 DNA sequence: TGTGCCAGTAGTTCTGAGACAGGGGGGAATGAAAAACTGTTTTTT. Residues: CASSSETGGNEKLFF.

This chain joins TRBV4-2 and TRBJ1-2; D may be TRBD1 (5 bases). V gave up 0 bases and J gave up 0 bases, with 11 bases separating them. The CDR3 contains 16 residues. Germline lookup yields CDR1 LGHNA and CDR2 YNFKEQ. As DNA, the CDR3 is TGTGCCAGCAGCCAAGATTGGGGGGGAGCTAACTATGGCTACACCTTC. This gives the protein CASSQDWGGANYGYTF.

The chain recombines TRBV5-5 with TRBJ1-2; D not certain. The CDR3 spans 13 residues. Germline V gene data show CDR1 as SGHKS and CDR2 as YYEKEE (reference sequence). The V end was cut by 1 base, the J end by 5 bases, with 9 bases between. CDR3 residues: CASSLNPGYGYTF. The CDR3 DNA follows: TGTGCCAGCAGCTTGAACCCGGGATATGGCTACACCTTC. Based on the CDR3 plus reference TRBV5-5 and TRBJ1-2, the full variable domain is DAGVTQSPTHLIKTRGQQVTLRCSPISGHKSVSWYQQVLGQGPQFIFQYYEKEERGRGNFPDRFSARQFPNYSSELNVNALLLGDSALYLCASSLNPGYGYTFGSGTRLTVV.

This chain links TRBV29-1 with TRBJ2-1, with TRBD2 matching over 9 bases. The CDR3 totals 16 residues. Germline assignment: CDR1 SQVTM and CDR2 ANQGSEA. Losses at the gene ends were 5 bases for V and 5 bases for J; bases not matched to a gene: 13. The CDR3 protein is CSVRDGAGGIHNEQFF. CDR3 bases: TGCAGCGTTCGGGATGGTGCGGGAGGGATCCACAATGAGCAGTTCTTC.

This clone was picked up one time. V gene TRBV19 combines with J gene TRBJ1-1; maybe TRBD1 (6 bases). V was cut by 0 bases and J by 1 base, with 12 bases left in between. Germline V CDR1 and CDR2: LNHDA, SQIVND (reference sequence). This CDR3 region has 16 residues. Written as DNA, the CDR3 is TGTGCCAGTAGTATAGAAAGGGGGGCAAGGAACACTGAAGCTTTCTTT. Translation gives CASSIERGARNTEAFF.

This clone is labeled medium-sized. The V and J genes are TRBV5-4 and TRBJ2-3, with 9 bases identical to TRBD2. This CDR3 region has 16 residues. Germline-derived CDR1 and CDR2 are SGHNT and YYREEE (reference sequence). The ends lost 4 bases at V and 1 base at J; junction bases unmatched: 7. The CDR3 loop is CASSPLAGDGTDTQYF. The CDR3 region has the DNA TGTGCCAGCAGCCCCTTAGCGGGAGATGGCACAGATACGCAGTATTTT.

The chain couples TRBV28 to TRBJ1-5, with 8 positions matching TRBD1. The V gene end was trimmed by 6 bases and the J gene end by 3 bases; junction bases not matched to a gene: 7. From germline, CDR1 is MDHEN and CDR2 SYDVKM. This CDR3 has 15 amino acids. CDR3 nucleotide sequence: TGTGCCAGCAGAAAGGACAGGGCCTACAATCAGCCCCAGCATTTT. Its translation: CASRKDRAYNQPQHF.

CDR3 sequence reads: CASSLQQGGGAEAFF. DNA of the CDR3: TGTGCCAGCAGCTTGCAACAGGGAGGCGGCGCTGAAGCTTTCTTT. The gene calls are TRBV5-4 and TRBJ1-1; D is possibly TRBD1 (6 bases). The V gene's germline CDR1 is SGHNT and CDR2 YYREEE (reference sequence). This CDR3 spans 15 amino acids. The V end was cut by 1 base, the J end by 6 bases, with 16 bases between.

The chain employs TRBV5-4 and TRBJ2-2, with TRBD2 matching over 11 bases. Germline lookup yields CDR1 SGHNT and CDR2 YYREEE (reference sequence). CDR3 length equals 18 residues. V trimming: 4 bases; J trimming: 5 bases; junction bases outside the gene matches: 13. The CDR3 spells CASSGGTSGQISTGELFF. DNA of the CDR3: TGTGCCAGCAGCGGGGGGACTAGCGGACAAATCTCAACCGGGGAGCTGTTTTTT.

The rearrangement links TRBV9 to TRBJ1-2; tentative D call: TRBD1 (6 bases). Germline V lookup: CDR1 SGDLS, CDR2 YYNGEE. V was cut by 2 bases and J by 4 bases, with 12 bases left in between. The CDR3 totals 14 residues. The CDR3 protein is CASSVDTTGYGYTF. Here the CDR3 DNA reads TGTGCCAGCAGCGTTGACACGACAGGCTATGGCTACACCTTC.

This clone was counted once. This chain joins TRBV30 and TRBJ1-5; D gene uncertain. Germline V gene lookup returns CDR1 GTSNPN and CDR2 SVGIG (reference sequence). The CDR3 totals 15 residues. V was trimmed by 4 bases and J by 2 bases, leaving 15 bases between them. The DNA of the CDR3 is TGTGCCTGGAACTTAGGGTCGTTGGGCAATCAGCCCCAGCATTTT. As protein: CAWNLGSLGNQPQHF.

This rearrangement joins TRBV4-3 to TRBJ2-5, with D tentatively TRBD1 (5 bases). The ends were cut back, 1 base at V and 3 bases at J, with 12 bases in the middle. This CDR3 region has 15 residues. Germline values: CDR1 LGHNA, CDR2 YSLEER. In DNA form, the CDR3 reads TGCGCCAGCAGCCAAGGGCCAGGGAAGGAAGAGACCCAGTACTTC. It codes for CASSQGPGKEETQYF.

The V call is TRBV19, the J call TRBJ1-1; D possibly corresponds to TRBD1 (5 bases). The CDR3 runs to 13 residues. V lost 5 bases and J lost 4, with 11 bases in between. The germline CDR1 and CDR2 sequences are LNHDA and SQIVND (reference sequence). The CDR3 coding sequence is TGTGCCAGTAGTCAGGGACCGGGCACTGAAGCTTTCTTT. It specifies CASSQGPGTEAFF. Supplemented by reference TRBV19 and TRBJ1-1, the full variable domain reads DGGITQSPKYLFRKEGQNVTLSCEQNLNHDAMYWYRQDPGQGLRLIYYSQIVNDFQKGDIAEGYSVSREKKESFPLTVTSAQKNPTAFYLCASSQGPGTEAFFGQGTRLTVV.

The chain employs TRBV7-2 and TRBJ2-5; the D gene is possibly TRBD2 (5 bases). In germline, CDR1 is SGHTA, CDR2 FQGNSA. V was pared by 4 bases and J by 4 bases, with 16 bases between. CDR3 size: 15 residues. The CDR3 loop reads CASSSRPGGGETQYF. CDR3 DNA: TGTGCCAGCAGCTCCCGCCCCGGAGGAGGAGAGACCCAGTACTTC.

The rearrangement joins TRBV7-3 to TRBJ2-3, with a possible D match to TRBD2 (5 bases). CDR3 size: 14 residues. Germline V CDR1 and CDR2: SGHTA, FQGTGA. The V end lost 6 bases, the J end lost 1 base, and 11 bases lay between the germline ends. The CDR3 here is CASRFKAGTDTQYF. The CDR3 DNA sequence: TGTGCCAGCAGGTTTAAAGCGGGCACAGATACGCAGTATTTT.